This T cell receptor (beta chain) comes out of a study of blood T cells in healthy people across ages. Study-level background: In model experiments, template switching was able to capture about one barcoded beta molecule for every two T cells that were present. General study points: Age showed a roughly linear inverse relationship with TCR beta diversity per million T cells.

V was shortened by 1 base and J by 13 bases, with 20 bases between the two germline ends. The CDR3 runs 14 residues. Germline V lookup: CDR1 DFQATT, CDR2 SNEGSKA (reference sequence). For the second PCR, which ran for roughly 7 to 11 cycles, a sample-barcoded 5' primer and a J-beta primer mix were used. TCRdb called the 5' RACE reads again in MiXCR, with one record for every CDR3 protein. This sample yields about 690,000 distinct CDR3 sequences, of which over 40% are seen a single time; approximately 31% belongs to the top ten. As regards this clonotype: Its antigen remains unknown.

The clonotype was recovered from a man older than 75 in good health. Sequencing was carried out using blood. The chain recombines TRBV20-1 with TRBJ2-1; possibly TRBD1 for D (5 bases). The CDR3 bases are TGCAGTGCTAGAGTGATAGGGGTTAAAGAGACCCAGTTCTTC. Its protein is CSARVIGVKETQFF.